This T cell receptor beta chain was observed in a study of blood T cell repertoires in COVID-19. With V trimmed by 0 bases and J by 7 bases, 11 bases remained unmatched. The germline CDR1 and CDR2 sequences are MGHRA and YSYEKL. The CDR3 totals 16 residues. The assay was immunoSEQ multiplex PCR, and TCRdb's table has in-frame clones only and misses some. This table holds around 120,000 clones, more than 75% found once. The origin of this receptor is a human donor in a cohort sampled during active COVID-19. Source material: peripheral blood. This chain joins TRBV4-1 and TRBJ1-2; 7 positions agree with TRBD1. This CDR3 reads CASSQEGQGVDGGYTF. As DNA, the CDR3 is TGCGCCAGCAGCCAAGAAGGGCAGGGGGTAGACGGTGGCTACACCTTC.